The 10 T cell receptor beta chains below come from one sample, sequenced in a study of cytomegalovirus exposure and HLA in healthy donors. The PCR ran on 60 Vbeta and 13 Jbeta primers. Here immunoSEQ multiplex PCR was the method, and the copy in TCRdb shows in-frame clones only, minus some. The sample has some 190,000 clones; around 88% are singletons. Sample: PBMCs. These receptor sequences come from a man aged 35 to 55 in good health and CMV-seropositive.

This clone came up once. This sequence joins TRBV5-1 and TRBJ2-1; 13 nucleotides agree with TRBD2. Per germline, CDR1 SGHRS and CDR2 YFSETQ. The ends lost 4 bases at V and 6 bases at J; junction bases unmatched: 10. The CDR3 covers 17 residues. The CDR3 reads CASSLRTSGSIGNEQFF. CDR3 sequence (DNA): TGCGCCAGCAGCCTGAGGACTAGCGGGAGCATCGGCAATGAGCAGTTCTTC.

The gene calls are TRBV10-3 and TRBJ2-1; the D gene is possibly TRBD2 (6 bases). There are 17 residues in the CDR3. Germline assignment: CDR1 ENHRY and CDR2 SYGVKD. The V end lost 0 bases, the J end lost 5 bases, and 17 bases lay between the germline ends. CDR3 DNA sequence: TGTGCCATCAGTGAGTCGATGGGGCGGGGCAGCAACAATGAGCAGTTCTTC. Its protein product is CAISESMGRGSNNEQFF.

The rearrangement joins TRBV5-6 to TRBJ2-1, with TRBD1 identical over 9 bases. The CDR3 is made up of 16 amino acids. The V gene end was trimmed by 3 bases and the J gene end by 7 bases; junction bases not matched to a gene: 11. The germline V gene encodes CDR1 SGHDT and CDR2 YYEEEE. CDR3 bases: TGTGCCAGCAGCTCGGCCGGGACAGGGCTATTGAATGAGCAGTTCTTC. Its translation is CASSSAGTGLLNEQFF.

The chain couples TRBV5-4 to TRBJ2-2; 8 bases fit TRBD2. CDR1 and CDR2 (germline): SGHNT, YYREEE (reference sequence). V gave up 0 bases and J gave up 1 base; unmatched junction bases: 5. The CDR3 runs to 17 residues. The CDR3 bases are TGTGCCAGCAGCTTGGGGATAGCGGGAAGGAACACCGGGGAGCTGTTTTTT. Translation gives CASSLGIAGRNTGELFF.

The chain employs TRBV27 and TRBJ2-2, with 12 bases aligning to TRBD2. Unmatched junction bases numbered 14, after V lost 8 bases and J lost 7 bases. The CDR3 covers 17 residues. In germline, CDR1 is MNHEY, CDR2 SMNVEV (reference sequence). The CDR3 DNA reads TGTGCCAGCGTAGCCCTAGCGGGAGGGTCTTTACTCGGGGAGCTGTTTTTT. Translation: CASVALAGGSLLGELFF.

The CDR3 reads CASSLGQFLDTIYF. The CDR3 region has the DNA TGTGCCAGCAGCTTAGGACAGTTTTTAGACACCATATATTTT. This chain links TRBV7-9 with TRBJ1-3; TRBD1 is a possible D gene (5 bases). V lost 1 base, J lost 8 bases, and 12 bases lay in between. The CDR3 contains 14 residues. The germline V gene has CDR1 SEHNR and CDR2 FQNEAQ (reference sequence).

This sequence joins TRBV27 and TRBJ1-1; 7 bases agree with TRBD1. CDR1 is MNHEY, CDR2 SMNVEV, per germline (reference sequence). Unmatched junction bases numbered 5, after V lost 4 bases and J lost 0 bases. The CDR3 sequence is 15 residues long. CDR3 protein: CASSYDRDMNTEAFF. CDR3 DNA sequence: TGTGCCAGCAGTTACGACAGGGACATGAACACTGAAGCTTTCTTT.

Of note for this clone: The same CDR3 arises from other DNA sequences in this sample as well. This chain joins TRBV5-1 and TRBJ1-2; TRBD1 agrees at 9 bases. The junction had 5 bases not matched to a gene; V was cut back by 4 bases and J by 1 base. Germline V gene lookup returns CDR1 SGHRS and CDR2 YFSETQ. The CDR3 has 15 amino acids. Written as DNA, the CDR3 is TGCGCCAGCAGCCCGGGACAGGGTAATAACTATGGCTACACCTTC. Translation gives CASSPGQGNNYGYTF.

The chain combines TRBV6-1 with TRBJ2-6; D call uncertain. With 6 bases removed from V and 0 bases from J, the gap between germline ends came to 3 bases. The CDR3 has 13 amino acids. Per germline, CDR1 MNHNS and CDR2 SASEGT. CDR3 coding DNA: TGTGCCAGCAGGAGCTCTGGGGCCAACGTCCTGACTTTC. Protein: CASRSSGANVLTF.

This clone was seen only once. The chain recombines TRBV6-5 with TRBJ1-2, with D possibly TRBD1 on 6 matching bases. Trimming cost V 0 bases and J 4 bases, with 12 bases left between them. Germline CDR1 is MNHEY and CDR2 is SVGAGI. CDR3 length: 15 residues. CDR3 in DNA: TGTGCCAGCAGTTACTCATTGGGGGCAGGCTATGGCTACACCTTC. Its protein product is CASSYSLGAGYGYTF.